The source of this TCR beta chain is a study of blood T cells in healthy people across ages. Across the whole study: Using template switching, researchers captured about one barcoded beta molecule for each two T cells.

Comments on this clonotype: Its antigen is unidentified. This may be a read error, as it is one base from a much larger clone.

Every donor gave 9 to 10 milliliters of peripheral blood. Study-level findings and limits: A greater number of naive CD4+ cells and higher diversity distinguished long-lived donors from aged donors.

The use of a sample-barcoded 5' primer and a J-beta primer mix characterized a second PCR of roughly 7 to 11 cycles. TCRdb redid the calling of the 5' RACE reads with MiXCR, one entry per CDR3 protein. Of hundreds of thousands of distinct CDR3 sequences in the sample, 35% to 50% were seen once. The length of the CDR3 is 16 residues. Germline V gene lookup returns CDR1 MDHEN and CDR2 SYDVKM. Material for sequencing was blood. This TCR was recovered from a man aged 80 or over in good health. The genes are TRBV28 and TRBJ2-1, with 10 bases fitting TRBD2. The DNA end lines up better with TRBJ2-7; the J call may be wrong. CDR3 bases: TGTGCCAGCAGTCCAACCACTAGCGGGAACTACAATGAGCAGTACTTC. It codes for CASSPTTSGNYNEQYF.